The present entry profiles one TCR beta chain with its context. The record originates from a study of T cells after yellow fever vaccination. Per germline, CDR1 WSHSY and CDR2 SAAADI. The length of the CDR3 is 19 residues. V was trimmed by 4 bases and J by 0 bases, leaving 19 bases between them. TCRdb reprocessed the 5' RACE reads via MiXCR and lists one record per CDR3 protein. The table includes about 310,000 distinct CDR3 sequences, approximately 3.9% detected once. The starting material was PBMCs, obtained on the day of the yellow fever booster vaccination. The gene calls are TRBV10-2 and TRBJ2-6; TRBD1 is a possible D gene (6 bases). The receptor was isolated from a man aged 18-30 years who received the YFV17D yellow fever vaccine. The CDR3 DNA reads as TGCGCCAGCAGTGGGCCGACAGGTTTATTCCCCTCTGGGGCCAACGTCCTGACTTTC. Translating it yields CASSGPTGLFPSGANVLTF.